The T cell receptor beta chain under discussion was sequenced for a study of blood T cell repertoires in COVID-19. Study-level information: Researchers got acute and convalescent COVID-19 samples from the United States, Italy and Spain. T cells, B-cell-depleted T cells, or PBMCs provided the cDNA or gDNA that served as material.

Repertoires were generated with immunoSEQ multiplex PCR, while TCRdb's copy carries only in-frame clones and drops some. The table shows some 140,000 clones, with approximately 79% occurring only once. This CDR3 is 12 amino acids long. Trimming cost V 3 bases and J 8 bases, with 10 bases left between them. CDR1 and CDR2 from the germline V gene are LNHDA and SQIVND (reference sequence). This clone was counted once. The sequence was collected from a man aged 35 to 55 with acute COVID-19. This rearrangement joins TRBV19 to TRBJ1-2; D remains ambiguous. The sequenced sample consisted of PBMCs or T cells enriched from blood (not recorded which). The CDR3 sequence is CASSMGVGGYTF. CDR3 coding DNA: TGTGCCAGTAGTATGGGCGTTGGCGGCTACACCTTC.